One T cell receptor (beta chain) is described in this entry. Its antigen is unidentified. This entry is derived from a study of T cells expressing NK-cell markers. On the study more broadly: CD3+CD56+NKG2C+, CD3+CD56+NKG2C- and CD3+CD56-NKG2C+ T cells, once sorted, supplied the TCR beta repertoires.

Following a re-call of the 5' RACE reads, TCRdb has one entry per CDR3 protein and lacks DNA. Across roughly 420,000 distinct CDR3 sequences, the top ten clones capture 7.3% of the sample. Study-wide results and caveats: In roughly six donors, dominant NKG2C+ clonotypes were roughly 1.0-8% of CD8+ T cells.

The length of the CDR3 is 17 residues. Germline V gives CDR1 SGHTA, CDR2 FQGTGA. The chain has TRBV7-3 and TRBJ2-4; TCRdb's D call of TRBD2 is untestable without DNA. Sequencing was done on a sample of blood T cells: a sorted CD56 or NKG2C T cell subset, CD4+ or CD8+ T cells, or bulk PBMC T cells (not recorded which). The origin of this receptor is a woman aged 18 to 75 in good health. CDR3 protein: CASSLTGLAGGGDIQYF.